These T cell receptor beta chains were read from a single sample in a study. TCRdb called the 5' RACE reads again in MiXCR, with one record for every CDR3 protein. The sample includes under 15,000 distinct CDR3 sequences, less than 25% of them seen just once. The specimen sequenced was naive CD4+ T cells sorted from blood. All receptors derive from a female donor with breast cancer. CDR3s include the opening cysteine and the closing phenylalanine or tryptophan. D genes are given only for firm matches. Clone size is shown for a subset of rows, as once, few, many or a class of expanded clone.

D	V	size	J	CDR3	DNA
NA	TRBV9	medium-sized	TRBJ2-1	CASNHAGYNEQFF	TGTGCCAGCAACCATGCGGGCTACAATGAGCAGTTCTTC
NA	TRBV5-1	NA	TRBJ2-7	CASSLVGGDYEQYF	TGCGCCAGCAGCTTGGTTGGAGGGGACTACGAGCAGTACTTC
TRBD2	TRBV29-1	NA	TRBJ2-3	CSVSEGLAGVADTQYF	TGCAGCGTTTCTGAGGGACTAGCGGGAGTCGCAGATACGCAGTATTTT
TRBD2	TRBV20-1	medium-sized	TRBJ2-1	CSARDWTSFRQDEQFF	TGCAGTGCTAGAGATTGGACTAGCTTTCGACAGGACGAGCAGTTCTTC
TRBD2	TRBV2	many	TRBJ2-2	CASGPGTTDTGELFF	TGTGCCAGCGGCCCCGGGACTACCGACACCGGGGAGCTGTTTTTT
NA	TRBV5-1	many	TRBJ2-1	CASSLAQSNEQFF	TGCGCCAGCAGCTTGGCACAGAGCAATGAGCAGTTCTTC
NA	TRBV24-1	many	TRBJ2-1	CATSEWRNSAYNEQFF	TGTGCCACCAGTGAGTGGAGGAACAGTGCCTACAATGAGCAGTTCTTC
NA	TRBV2	NA	TRBJ1-2	CASSEQENYGYTF	TGTGCCAGCAGTGAGCAGGAAAACTATGGCTACACCTTC
TRBD1	TRBV19	NA	TRBJ2-7	CASQATGGIYEQYF	TGTGCCAGCCAGGCAACAGGGGGGATCTACGAGCAGTACTTC
NA	TRBV6-6	many	TRBJ1-5	CASSYPGGQHQPQHF	TGTGCCAGCAGTTACCCCGGAGGGCAACATCAGCCCCAGCATTTT
TRBD2	TRBV2	NA	TRBJ2-1	CASSRTSGRRDEQFF	TGTGCCAGCAGTCGAACTAGCGGGAGGAGGGATGAGCAGTTCTTC
TRBD1	TRBV4-2	many	TRBJ2-6	CASSQPGQGASGANVLTF	TGTGCCAGCAGCCAGCCGGGACAGGGGGCCTCTGGGGCCAACGTCCTGACTTTC
NA	TRBV20-1	few	TRBJ2-6	CSAKRSNGGANVLTF	TGCAGTGCTAAGAGATCCAACGGGGGGGCCAACGTCCTGACTTTC
NA	TRBV30	many	TRBJ1-2	CAWSGQAYGYTF	TGTGCCTGGAGTGGTCAGGCCTATGGCTACACCTTC
NA	TRBV4-2	few	TRBJ2-6	CASRRGEGANVLTF	TGTGCCAGCAGGAGAGGGGAAGGGGCCAACGTCCTGACTTTC
TRBD2	TRBV20-1	NA	TRBJ2-7	CSARAAGDLKFEQCF	TGCAGCGCTAGAGCAGCGGGAGACTTGAAGTTCGAGCAGTGCTTC
TRBD1	TRBV10-1	once	TRBJ2-3	CASGSGQGAVYTQYF	TGCGCCAGCGGGTCGGGACAGGGGGCCGTCTATACGCAGTATTTT
TRBD2	TRBV7-9	NA	TRBJ2-1	CASSRGSGSIDEQFF	TGTGCCAGCAGCCGAGGGAGCGGGAGTATTGATGAGCAGTTCTTC
TRBD1	TRBV28	NA	TRBJ1-5	CANRGQISSQPQHF	TGTGCCAACAGGGGACAGATTAGCAGTCAGCCCCAGCATTTT
NA	TRBV3-1	medium-sized	TRBJ2-1	CASSLVRFGNEQFF	TGTGCCAGCAGCCTAGTCCGGTTTGGCAATGAGCAGTTCTTC
TRBD1	TRBV18	NA	TRBJ1-2	CASSPPLGQRSNCGYTF	TGTGCCAGCTCACCACCGCTGGGACAGCGAAGTAACTGTGGCTACACCTTC
TRBD2	TRBV6-5	many	TRBJ2-3	CASNRLAGVPDTQYF	TGTGCCAGCAACAGACTAGCGGGAGTCCCAGATACGCAGTATTTT
NA	TRBV18	many	TRBJ2-6	CASSLYRDRANVLTF	TGTGCCAGCTCACTATACCGGGACAGGGCCAACGTCCTGACTTTC
NA	TRBV20-1	many	TRBJ1-1	CSAYRVTEAFF	TGCAGTGCCTACAGGGTAACTGAAGCTTTCTTT
NA	TRBV24-1	many	TRBJ1-1	CATSDSKNTEAFF	TGTGCCACCAGTGATTCGAAGAACACTGAAGCTTTCTTT
NA	TRBV6-5	NA	TRBJ2-3	CASSYSSTVKGTDTQYF	TGTGCCAGCAGTTACTCGTCAACAGTTAAGGGTACAGATACGCAGTATTTT
NA	TRBV14	medium-sized	TRBJ1-1	CASSLGMNTEAFF	TGTGCCAGCAGCCTAGGGATGAACACTGAAGCTTTCTTT
TRBD2	TRBV5-1	many	TRBJ2-1	CAGRMGSGPRYNEQFF	TGCGCCGGCAGAATGGGTAGCGGGCCTAGATACAATGAGCAGTTCTTC
NA	TRBV20-1	few	TRBJ2-2	CSANAGTDTGELFF	TGCAGTGCTAACGCCGGGACGGACACCGGGGAGCTGTTTTTT
NA	TRBV6-1	NA	TRBJ1-1	CASSPRTHEAFF	TGTGCCAGCAGTCCGAGGACCCATGAAGCTTTCTTT
NA	TRBV25-1	NA	TRBJ2-7	CATSAGNSPYEQYF	TGTGCCACCAGCGCGGGGAATTCCCCCTACGAGCAGTACTTC
NA	TRBV7-9	medium-sized	TRBJ2-1	CASSFLTSTDEQFF	TGTGCCAGCAGCTTTCTCACTAGTACGGATGAGCAGTTCTTC